Listed here are 17 T cell receptor beta chains from one sample, sequenced in a study of response to subunit inactivated influenza vaccine. TCRdb passed the RT-PCR reads through MiXCR, listing each CDR3 protein once. The sample lists hundreds of thousands of distinct CDR3 sequences, about 25% occurring once. The material sequenced was CD4+ T cells sorted from PBMCs, taken around 5 days after vaccination. The source is a man aged 50 or older who received an inactivated influenza vaccine.

The genes are TRBV12-3 or TRBV12-4 and TRBJ1-2; D is ambiguous. This CDR3 contains 14 residues. Trimming shortened V by 1 base and J by 5 bases, and 11 bases separated the two germline ends. The CDR3 protein is CASSLGEGRYGYTF. CDR3 DNA sequence: TGTGCCAGCAGTTTAGGGGAGGGCCGGTATGGCTACACCTTC.

The chain links TRBV4-3 to TRBJ2-3; 11 bases map to TRBD2. Per the germline V gene, CDR1 is LGHNA and CDR2 is YSLEER. The CDR3 length is 19 residues. V was pared by 0 bases and J by 3 bases, with 11 bases of the junction left unmatched. The CDR3 is CASSQDSASGGHQTDTQYF. The CDR3 region has the DNA TGCGCCAGCAGCCAAGACAGCGCTAGCGGGGGGCACCAAACAGATACGCAGTATTTT.

The chain recombines TRBV20-1 with TRBJ2-2, with TRBD2 matching over 8 bases. The trim removed 1 base at V and 6 bases at J, leaving 4 bases unmatched. This CDR3 has 14 residues. Germline loops: CDR1 DFQATT, CDR2 SNEGSKA (reference sequence). The CDR3 region is CSARAGGPPGELFF. In DNA form, the CDR3 reads TGCAGTGCTAGAGCGGGGGGGCCTCCCGGGGAGCTGTTTTTT.

The chain employs TRBV4-1 and TRBJ2-7; TRBD2 matches 8 bases. CDR1 and CDR2 (germline): MGHRA, YSYEKL. With V trimmed by 0 bases and J by 0 bases, 7 bases remained unmatched. The CDR3 spans 17 residues. The CDR3 coding sequence is TGCGCCAGCAGCCAAGAGCCTTGGCGGGGGGCCTCCTACGAGCAGTACTTC. Its protein is CASSQEPWRGASYEQYF.

The V call is TRBV3-1, the J call TRBJ2-4; TRBD2 aligns across 7 bases. Germline V gene lookup returns CDR1 LGHDT and CDR2 YNNKEL (reference sequence). V lost 4 bases and J lost 1; bases outside the gene matches: 4. The CDR3 length is 15 residues. The CDR3 DNA sequence: TGTGCCAGCAGCCGCCGGGGGGAGGCCAAAAACATTCAGTACTTC. This gives the protein CASSRRGEAKNIQYF.

The chain has TRBV6-1 and TRBJ2-3; TRBD2 is a possible D gene (5 bases). The germline V and J ends were trimmed by 6 bases and 1 base, with 17 bases remaining between them. The CDR3 length is 16 residues. CDR1 is MNHNS and CDR2 is SASEGT in the germline V gene. The CDR3 sequence: CASRHPRGSRTDTQYF. The CDR3 DNA reads TGTGCCAGCAGACATCCCCGAGGGAGCCGCACAGATACGCAGTATTTT.

The chain joins TRBV20-1 to TRBJ2-1, with a tentative D call TRBD2 (5 bases). Germline assignment: CDR1 DFQATT and CDR2 SNEGSKA (reference sequence). This CDR3 region has 13 residues. With 5 bases removed from V and 8 bases from J, the gap between germline ends came to 16 bases. CDR3 nucleotides: TGCAGTGCTGCACAAAGCCCCGGGGATGAGCAGTTCTTC. It yields the protein CSAAQSPGDEQFF.

The J gene is TRBJ2-2, the V gene TRBV3-1, with D tentatively TRBD1 (6 bases). Germline CDR1 is LGHDT and CDR2 is YNNKEL (reference sequence). The CDR3 is 15 residues long. The V and J ends lost 2 bases and 5 bases respectively, with 12 bases between them. CDR3 region: CASSQSTGWTGELFF. Here the CDR3 DNA reads TGTGCCAGCAGCCAAAGCACAGGGTGGACCGGGGAGCTGTTTTTT.

This chain connects TRBV20-1 to TRBJ1-1; 9 bases align to TRBD1. The CDR3 spans 15 residues. Trimming removed 5 bases from V and 4 bases from J; junction bases left unmatched: 11. Germline V gene sequence: CDR1 DFQATT, CDR2 SNEGSKA (reference sequence). The CDR3 nucleotides read TGCAGTGCTTCAGACCCACAGGGGGCGGGCACTGAAGCTTTCTTT. Residues: CSASDPQGAGTEAFF.

V usage is TRBV11-2 and J usage is TRBJ2-5, with D unclear. The V gene lost 5 bases and the J gene lost 6 bases, with 16 bases spanning the gap. CDR3 length equals 14 residues. The germline V gene has CDR1 SGHAT and CDR2 FQNNGV. CDR3 region: CASSPLNFRKTQYF. DNA of the CDR3: TGTGCCAGCAGCCCCCTCAATTTTCGTAAGACCCAGTACTTC.

This chain links TRBV2 with TRBJ1-5; 7 positions match TRBD1. J was trimmed by 1 base and V by 5 bases; bases with no gene match: 5. This CDR3 region has 15 residues. Germline CDR1 reads SNHLY; CDR2 reads FYNNEI. The DNA of the CDR3 is TGTGCCAGCAGTCGGATGGGACAGAGCAATCAGCCCCAGCATTTT. The encoded protein is CASSRMGQSNQPQHF.

This clonotype was seen more than once but under ten times. This chain connects TRBV29-1 to TRBJ2-5, with TRBD1 as a possible D gene (5 bases). The CDR3 contains 13 residues. V lost 4 bases and J 1 base, leaving 10 bases between the germline ends. Germline V gene data show CDR1 as SQVTM and CDR2 as ANQGSEA. CDR3 loop: CSVGQQGQETQYF. CDR3 sequence (DNA): TGCAGCGTTGGCCAGCAGGGCCAAGAGACCCAGTACTTC. Combining the CDR3 with reference TRBV29-1 and TRBJ2-5 gives the whole variable domain SAVISQKPSRDICQRGTSLTIQCQVDSQVTMMFWYRQQPGQSLTLIATANQGSEATYESGFVIDKFPISRPNLTFSTLTVSNMSPEDSSIYLCSVGQQGQETQYFGPGTRLLVL.

This chain uses TRBV6-1 with TRBJ2-2; 11 nucleotides line up with TRBD2. The CDR3 covers 16 residues. Per the germline V gene, CDR1 is MNHNS and CDR2 is SASEGT. Trimming removed 5 bases from V and 5 bases from J; junction bases left unmatched: 7. In DNA, the CDR3 is TGTGCCAGCAGTAAGCTAGCGGGGGGCCTGACCGGGGAGCTGTTTTTT. This translates into CASSKLAGGLTGELFF.

This clonotype was picked up a small number of times. The chain is built from TRBV2 and TRBJ2-7; 8 positions match TRBD2. From germline, CDR1 is SNHLY and CDR2 FYNNEI. This CDR3 is 15 amino acids long. V shed 4 bases, J shed 2 bases, and the junction held 7 bases outside the gene matches. CDR3 bases: TGTGCCAGCAGTGCTGGTGCGGGAGGCCCCTACGAGCAGTACTTC. It codes for CASSAGAGGPYEQYF.

J is TRBJ1-2 and V is TRBV10-3; D not resolved. V was shortened by 4 bases and J by 2 bases, with 11 bases between the two germline ends. Germline assignment: CDR1 ENHRY and CDR2 SYGVKD. The CDR3 loop spans 14 amino acids. Here the CDR3 DNA reads TGTGCCATCAGTGTTACCACGAGAAACTATGGCTACACCTTC. It yields the protein CAISVTTRNYGYTF.

V usage is TRBV5-8 and J usage is TRBJ1-2, with a weak D call TRBD1 (5 bases). From germline, CDR1 is SGHTS and CDR2 YDEGEE. The CDR3 is 16 amino acids. The germline V and J ends were trimmed by 3 bases and 9 bases, with 24 bases remaining between them. For the CDR3, the DNA is TGTGCCAGCAGCTCGGCATACTCCGGGACGGGACGGAGCTACACCTTC. Protein sequence: CASSSAYSGTGRSYTF.

The rearrangement uses TRBV6-2 or TRBV6-3 and TRBJ2-4; 7 nucleotides line up with TRBD1. CDR1 is MNHEY and CDR2 is SVGEGT in the germline V gene. J lost 0 bases, V lost 6 bases, and 5 bases had no gene match. CDR3 length: 15 residues. CDR3 loop: CASSTQGSAKNIQYF. The CDR3 nucleotides are TGTGCCAGCAGCACACAGGGGTCAGCCAAAAACATTCAGTACTTC.